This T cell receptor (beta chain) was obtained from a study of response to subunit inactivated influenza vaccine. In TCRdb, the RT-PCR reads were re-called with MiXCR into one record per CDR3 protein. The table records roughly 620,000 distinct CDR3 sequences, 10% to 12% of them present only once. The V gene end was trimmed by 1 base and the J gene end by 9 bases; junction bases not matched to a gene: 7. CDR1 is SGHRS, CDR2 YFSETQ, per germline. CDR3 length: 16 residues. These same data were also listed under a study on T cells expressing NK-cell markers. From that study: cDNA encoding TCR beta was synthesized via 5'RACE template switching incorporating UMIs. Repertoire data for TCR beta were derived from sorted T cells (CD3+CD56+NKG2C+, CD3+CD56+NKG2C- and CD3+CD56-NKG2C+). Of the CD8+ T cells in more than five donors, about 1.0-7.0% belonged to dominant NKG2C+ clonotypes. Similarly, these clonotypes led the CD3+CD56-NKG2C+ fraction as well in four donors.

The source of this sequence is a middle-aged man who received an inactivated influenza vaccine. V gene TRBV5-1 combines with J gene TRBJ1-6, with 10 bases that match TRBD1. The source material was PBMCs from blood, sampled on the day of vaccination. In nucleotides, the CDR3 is TGCGCCAGCAGCTTGCTTTCGGGACAGGGGTCTTCACCCCTCCACTTT. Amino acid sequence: CASSLLSGQGSSPLHF.